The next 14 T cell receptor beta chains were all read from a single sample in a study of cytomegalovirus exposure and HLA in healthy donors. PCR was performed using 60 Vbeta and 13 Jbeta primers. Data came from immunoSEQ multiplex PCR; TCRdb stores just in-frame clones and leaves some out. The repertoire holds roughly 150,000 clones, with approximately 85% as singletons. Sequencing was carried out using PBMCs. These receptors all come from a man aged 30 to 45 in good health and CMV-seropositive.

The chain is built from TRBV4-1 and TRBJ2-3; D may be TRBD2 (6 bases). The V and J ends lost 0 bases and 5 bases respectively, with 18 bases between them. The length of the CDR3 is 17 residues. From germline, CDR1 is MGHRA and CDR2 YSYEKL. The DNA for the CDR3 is TGCGCCAGCAGCCAAGATCTCCGGGACTTGTCGGGAGATACGCAGTATTTT. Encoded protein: CASSQDLRDLSGDTQYF.

The CDR3 sequence is CASSVTESSGNTIYF. CDR3 sequence (DNA): TGTGCCAGCAGTGTGACGGAGAGCTCTGGAAACACCATATATTTT. This chain joins TRBV6-1 and TRBJ1-3; D is unclear. Trimming left V 4 bases short and J 0 bases short, with 10 bases between. Germline assignment: CDR1 MNHNS and CDR2 SASEGT. The CDR3 extends over 15 amino acids.

CDR3 in amino acids: CASSHRATSGNTIYF. The CDR3 region has the DNA TGTGCCAGCAGCCATAGAGCGACCTCTGGAAACACCATATATTTT. The rearrangement links TRBV14 to TRBJ1-3; D unclear. Trimming pared 3 bases from V and 0 bases from J, leaving 9 bases between. The CDR3 length is 15 residues. Per germline, CDR1 SGHDN and CDR2 FVKESK.

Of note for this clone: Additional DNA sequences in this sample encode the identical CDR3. CDR3 DNA: TGTGCCACCAGCAGAGAAAGGGGCACTGAAGCTTTCTTT. As protein: CATSRERGTEAFF. The gene calls are TRBV15 and TRBJ1-1; TRBD1 is a possible D gene (5 bases). The CDR3 consists of 13 residues. Trimming removed 0 bases at V and 4 bases at J, with 6 bases between. Germline V lookup: CDR1 LNHNV, CDR2 YYDKDF (reference sequence).

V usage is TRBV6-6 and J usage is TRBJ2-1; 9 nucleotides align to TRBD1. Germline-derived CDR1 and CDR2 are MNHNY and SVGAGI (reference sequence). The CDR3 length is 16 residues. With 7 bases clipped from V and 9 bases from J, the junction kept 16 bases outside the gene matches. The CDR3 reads CASTQRGTGFRSEQFF. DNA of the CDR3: TGTGCCAGCACCCAGAGGGGGACAGGGTTCAGAAGTGAGCAGTTCTTC.

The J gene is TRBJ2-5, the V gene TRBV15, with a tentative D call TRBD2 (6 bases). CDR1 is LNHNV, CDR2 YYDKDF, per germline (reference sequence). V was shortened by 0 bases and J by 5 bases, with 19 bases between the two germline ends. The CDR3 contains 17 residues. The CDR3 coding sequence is TGTGCCACCAGCAGAGATCGATTCCTGACTAGTAGGGAGACCCAGTACTTC. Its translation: CATSRDRFLTSRETQYF. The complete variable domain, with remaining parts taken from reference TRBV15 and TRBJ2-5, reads DAMVIQNPRYQVTQFGKPVTLSCSQTLNHNVMYWYQQKSSQAPKLLFHYYDKDFNNEADTPDNFQSRRPNTSFCFLDIRSPGLGDTAMYLCATSRDRFLTSRETQYFGPGTRLLVL.

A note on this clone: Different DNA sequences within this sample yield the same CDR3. In DNA form, the CDR3 reads TGTGCCAGTAGTATAGTAACGGGGTCGAATGAGCAGTTCTTC. Its protein is CASSIVTGSNEQFF. The chain has TRBV19 and TRBJ2-1, with TRBD2 as a possible D gene (5 bases). The V and J ends lost 1 base and 7 bases respectively, with 11 bases between them. CDR3 size: 14 residues. CDR1 and CDR2 from the germline V gene are LNHDA and SQIVND (reference sequence).

The CDR3 reads CASSGSSGMETQYF. The DNA of the CDR3 is TGCGCCAGCAGTGGGTCTAGCGGGATGGAGACCCAGTACTTC. The chain combines TRBV5-1 with TRBJ2-5; TRBD2 agrees at 9 bases. The CDR3 totals 14 residues. Germline loops: CDR1 SGHRS, CDR2 YFSETQ. V was pared by 5 bases and J by 5 bases, with 7 bases of the junction left unmatched. Drawing the rest from reference TRBV5-1 and TRBJ2-5, the complete variable domain is KAGVTQTPRYLIKTRGQQVTLSCSPISGHRSVSWYQQTPGQGLQFLFEYFSETQRNKGNFPGRFSGRQFSNSRSEMNVSTLELGDSALYLCASSGSSGMETQYFGPGTRLLVL.

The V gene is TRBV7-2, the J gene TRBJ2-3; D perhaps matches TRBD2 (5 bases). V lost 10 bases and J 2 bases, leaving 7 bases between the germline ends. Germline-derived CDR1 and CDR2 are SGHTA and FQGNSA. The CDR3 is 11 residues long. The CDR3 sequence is CATRVTDTQYF. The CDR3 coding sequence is TGTGCCACGAGGGTCACAGATACGCAGTATTTT.

The DNA for the CDR3 is TGTGCCAGCAGTTACGGACAGGGTAAAAGTGAAGCTTTCTTT. As protein: CASSYGQGKSEAFF. The chain couples TRBV2 to TRBJ1-1; 8 bases line up with TRBD1. Germline CDR1 reads SNHLY; CDR2 reads FYNNEI. This CDR3 is 14 amino acids long. J gave up 7 bases and V 5 bases, and 9 bases lay outside the gene matches.

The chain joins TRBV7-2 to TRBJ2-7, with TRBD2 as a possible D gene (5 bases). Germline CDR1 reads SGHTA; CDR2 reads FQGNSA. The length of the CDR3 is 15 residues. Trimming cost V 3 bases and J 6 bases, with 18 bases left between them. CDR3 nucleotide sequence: TGTGCCAGCAGCTTTGGCCCCAGAGGCGAGGGCGAGCAGTACTTC. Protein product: CASSFGPRGEGEQYF. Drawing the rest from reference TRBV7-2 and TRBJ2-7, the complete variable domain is GAGVSQSPSNKVTEKGKDVELRCDPISGHTALYWYRQSLGQGLEFLIYFQGNSAPDKSGLPSDRFSAERTGGSVSTLTIQRTQQEDSAVYLCASSFGPRGEGEQYFGPGTRLTVT.

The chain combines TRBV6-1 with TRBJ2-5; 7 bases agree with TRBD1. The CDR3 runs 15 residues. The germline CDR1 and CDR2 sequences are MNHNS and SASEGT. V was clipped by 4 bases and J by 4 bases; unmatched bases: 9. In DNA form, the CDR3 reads TGTGCCAGCAGTGTAAACAGGGGTACGGGAGAGACCCAGTACTTC. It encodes CASSVNRGTGETQYF.

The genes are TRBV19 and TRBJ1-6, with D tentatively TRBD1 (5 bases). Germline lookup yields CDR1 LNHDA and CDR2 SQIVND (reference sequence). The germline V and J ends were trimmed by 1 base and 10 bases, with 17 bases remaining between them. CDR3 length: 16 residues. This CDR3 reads CASSIARQGRRSPLHF. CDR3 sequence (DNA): TGTGCCAGTAGTATAGCTCGGCAGGGTAGACGGTCACCCCTCCACTTT.

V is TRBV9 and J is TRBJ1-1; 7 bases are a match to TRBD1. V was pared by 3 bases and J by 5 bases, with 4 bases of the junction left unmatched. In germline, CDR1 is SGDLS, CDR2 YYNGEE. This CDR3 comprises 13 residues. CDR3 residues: CASSEDRRTEAFF. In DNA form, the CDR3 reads TGTGCCAGCAGCGAGGACAGGCGGACTGAAGCTTTCTTT.